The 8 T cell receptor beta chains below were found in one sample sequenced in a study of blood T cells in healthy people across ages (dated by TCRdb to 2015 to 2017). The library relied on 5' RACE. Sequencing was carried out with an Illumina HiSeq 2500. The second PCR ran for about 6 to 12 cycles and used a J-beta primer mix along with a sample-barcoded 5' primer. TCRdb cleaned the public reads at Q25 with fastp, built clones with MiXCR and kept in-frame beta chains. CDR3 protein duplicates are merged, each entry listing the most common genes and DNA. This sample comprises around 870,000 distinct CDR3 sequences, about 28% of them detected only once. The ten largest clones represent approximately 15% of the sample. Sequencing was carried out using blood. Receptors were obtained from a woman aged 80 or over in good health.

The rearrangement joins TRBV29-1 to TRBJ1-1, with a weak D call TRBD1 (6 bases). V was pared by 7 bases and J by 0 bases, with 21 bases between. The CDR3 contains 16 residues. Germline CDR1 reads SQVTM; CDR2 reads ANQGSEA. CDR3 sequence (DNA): TGCAGCGCTGTGGGTATCCCGGGACACTTGAACACTGAAGCTTTCTTT. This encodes CSAVGIPGHLNTEAFF.

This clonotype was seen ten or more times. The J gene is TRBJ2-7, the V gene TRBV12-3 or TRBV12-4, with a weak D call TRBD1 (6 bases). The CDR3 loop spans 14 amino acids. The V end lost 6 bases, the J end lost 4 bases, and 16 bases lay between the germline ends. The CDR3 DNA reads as TGTGCCAGCAGACCCAGGGGTCTCCTTTACGAGCAGTACTTC. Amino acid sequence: CASRPRGLLYEQYF.

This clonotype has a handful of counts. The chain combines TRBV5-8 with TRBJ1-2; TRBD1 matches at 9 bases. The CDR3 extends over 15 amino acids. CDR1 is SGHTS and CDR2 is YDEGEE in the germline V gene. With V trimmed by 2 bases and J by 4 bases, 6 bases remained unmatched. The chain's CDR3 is CASSFYRGPSYGYTF. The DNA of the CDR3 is TGTGCCAGCAGCTTTTACAGGGGGCCATCCTATGGCTACACCTTC.

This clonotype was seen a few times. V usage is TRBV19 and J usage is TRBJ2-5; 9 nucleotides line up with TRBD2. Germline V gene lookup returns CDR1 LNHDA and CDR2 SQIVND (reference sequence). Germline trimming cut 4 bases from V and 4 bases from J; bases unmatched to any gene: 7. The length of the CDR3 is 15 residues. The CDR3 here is CASSTQGLARETQYF. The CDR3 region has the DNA TGTGCCAGTAGTACGCAGGGACTAGCTAGAGAGACCCAGTACTTC. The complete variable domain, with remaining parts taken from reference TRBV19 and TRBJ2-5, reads DGGITQSPKYLFRKEGQNVTLSCEQNLNHDAMYWYRQDPGQGLRLIYYSQIVNDFQKGDIAEGYSVSREKKESFPLTVTSAQKNPTAFYLCASSTQGLARETQYFGPGTRLLVL.

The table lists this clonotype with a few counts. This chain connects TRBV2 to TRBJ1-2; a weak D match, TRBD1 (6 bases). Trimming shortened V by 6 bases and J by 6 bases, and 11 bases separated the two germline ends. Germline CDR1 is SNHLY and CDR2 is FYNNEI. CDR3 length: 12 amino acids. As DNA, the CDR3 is TGTGCCAGCAGACAGGGTGCCGATGGCTACACCTTC. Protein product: CASRQGADGYTF.

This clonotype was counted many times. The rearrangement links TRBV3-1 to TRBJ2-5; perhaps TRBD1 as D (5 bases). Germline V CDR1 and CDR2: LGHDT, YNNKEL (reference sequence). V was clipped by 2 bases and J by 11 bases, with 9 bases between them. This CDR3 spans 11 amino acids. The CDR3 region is CASSQRGEQYF. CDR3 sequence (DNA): TGTGCCAGCAGCCAAAGGGGTGAGCAGTACTTC.

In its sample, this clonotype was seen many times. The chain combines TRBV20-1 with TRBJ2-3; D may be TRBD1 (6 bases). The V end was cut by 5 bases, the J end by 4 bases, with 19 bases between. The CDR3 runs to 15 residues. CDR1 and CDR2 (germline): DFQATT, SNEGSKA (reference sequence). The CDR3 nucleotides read TGCAGTGCTTACTACAGGGCAGGGCTGTCAGATACGCAGTATTTT. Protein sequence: CSAYYRAGLSDTQYF.

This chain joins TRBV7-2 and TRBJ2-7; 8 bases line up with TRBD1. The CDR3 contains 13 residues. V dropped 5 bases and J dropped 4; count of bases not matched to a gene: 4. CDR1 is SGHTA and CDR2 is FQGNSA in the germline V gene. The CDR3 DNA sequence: TGTGCCAGCAGCCCAGGGGGCTTTTACGAGCAGTACTTC. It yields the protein CASSPGGFYEQYF.